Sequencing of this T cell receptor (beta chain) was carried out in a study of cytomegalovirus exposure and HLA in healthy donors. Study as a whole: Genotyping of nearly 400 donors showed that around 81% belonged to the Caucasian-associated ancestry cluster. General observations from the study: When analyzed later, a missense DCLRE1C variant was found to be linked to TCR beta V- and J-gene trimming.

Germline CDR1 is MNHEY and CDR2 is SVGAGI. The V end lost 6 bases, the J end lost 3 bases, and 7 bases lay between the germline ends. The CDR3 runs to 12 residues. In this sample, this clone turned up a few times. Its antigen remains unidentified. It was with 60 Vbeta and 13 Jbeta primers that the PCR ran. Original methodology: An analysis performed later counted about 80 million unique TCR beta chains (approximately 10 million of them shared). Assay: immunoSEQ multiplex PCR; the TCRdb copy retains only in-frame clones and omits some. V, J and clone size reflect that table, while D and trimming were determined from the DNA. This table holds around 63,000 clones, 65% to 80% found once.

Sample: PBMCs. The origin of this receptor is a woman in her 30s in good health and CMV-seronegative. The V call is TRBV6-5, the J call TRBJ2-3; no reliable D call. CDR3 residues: CASRRETDTQYF. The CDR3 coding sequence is TGTGCCAGCAGGAGAGAGACAGATACGCAGTATTTT.